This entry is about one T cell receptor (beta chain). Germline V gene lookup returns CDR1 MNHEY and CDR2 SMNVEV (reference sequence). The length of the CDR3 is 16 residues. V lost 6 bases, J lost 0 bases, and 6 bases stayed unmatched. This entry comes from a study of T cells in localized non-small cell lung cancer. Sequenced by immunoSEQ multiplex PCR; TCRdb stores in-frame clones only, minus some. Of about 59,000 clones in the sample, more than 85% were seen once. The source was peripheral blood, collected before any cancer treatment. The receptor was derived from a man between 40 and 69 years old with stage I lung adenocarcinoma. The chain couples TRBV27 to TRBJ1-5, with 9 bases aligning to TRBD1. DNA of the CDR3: TGTGCCAGCAGCCCGGGACAGGGTTATAGCAATCAGCCCCAGCATTTT. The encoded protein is CASSPGQGYSNQPQHF.